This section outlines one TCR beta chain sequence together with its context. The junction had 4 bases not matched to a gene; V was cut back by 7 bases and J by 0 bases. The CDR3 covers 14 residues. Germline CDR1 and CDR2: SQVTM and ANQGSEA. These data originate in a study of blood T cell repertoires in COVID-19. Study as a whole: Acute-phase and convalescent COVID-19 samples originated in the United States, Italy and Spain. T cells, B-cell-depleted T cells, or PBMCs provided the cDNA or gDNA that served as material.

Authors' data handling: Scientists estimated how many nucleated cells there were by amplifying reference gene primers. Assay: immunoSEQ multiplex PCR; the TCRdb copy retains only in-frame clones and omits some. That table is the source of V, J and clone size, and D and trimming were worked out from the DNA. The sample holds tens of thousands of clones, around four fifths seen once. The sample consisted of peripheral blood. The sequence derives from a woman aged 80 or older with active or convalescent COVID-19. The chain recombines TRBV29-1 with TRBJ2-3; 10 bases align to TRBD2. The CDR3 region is CSATSGVSTDTQYF. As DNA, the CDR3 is TGCAGCGCCACTAGCGGGGTTAGCACAGATACGCAGTATTTT.